One and the same sample provided the 11 T cell receptor beta chains below, sequenced in a study of T-cell reconstitution after alpha-beta-depleted transplantation in children. Unique molecular identifiers tagged the TCRbeta library. From the PCR reads, TCRdb called clonotypes with MiXCR, one entry per CDR3 protein. Among roughly 180,000 distinct CDR3 sequences listed, over 8.5% were seen once. The sample in question was PBMCs, obtained before TCRalphabeta/CD19-depleted stem cell transplant. Receptor source: a boy aged 2 to 10 with acute myeloid leukemia, due to receive a stem cell transplant.

This clonotype showed up just a few times. This clone may be a read error of a much larger clone one base away. The rearrangement links TRBV5-6 to TRBJ1-2, with D perhaps matching TRBD1 (6 bases). This CDR3 has 12 amino acids. The germline CDR1 and CDR2 sequences are SGHDT and YYEEEE. V was pared by 4 bases and J by 12 bases, with 16 bases between. The CDR3 is CASSATGLRDTF. CDR3 nucleotide sequence: TGTGCCAGCAGCGCAACAGGGTTGCGCGACACCTTC.

Comment on this clonotype: A much larger clone lies a single base off, so this may be a read error. The chain is built from TRBV5-1 and TRBJ2-5, with TRBD2 matching 13 bases. The CDR3 runs to 14 residues. Germline CDR1 SGHRS, CDR2 YFSETQ. The CDR3 region has the DNA TGCGCCAGCAGCACCGGACTAGCGGGGGAGACCCAGCACTTC. Amino acids: CASSTGLAGETQHF.

The sample holds many counts of this clonotype. V usage is TRBV15 and J usage is TRBJ2-3; 8 bases are shared with TRBD2. This CDR3 has 15 residues. The V and J ends lost 1 base and 3 bases, in that order; junction bases with no gene match: 3. The germline gives CDR1 LNHNV, CDR2 YYDKDF (reference sequence). The CDR3 region is CATSRAGGPTDTQYF. The DNA of the CDR3 is TGTGCCACCAGCAGAGCGGGGGGGCCGACAGATACGCAGTATTTT.

This clonotype was seen many times. The rearrangement uses TRBV30 and TRBJ2-1; 11 bases agree with TRBD1. V lost 3 bases, J lost 8 bases, and 6 bases stayed unmatched. This CDR3 contains 14 residues. CDR1 and CDR2 (germline): GTSNPN, SVGIG (reference sequence). As DNA, the CDR3 is TGTGCCTGGAGGGACAGGGGGCCGGGGGATGAGCAGTTCTTC. The encoded protein is CAWRDRGPGDEQFF.

With regard to this clonotype: Being one base from a much bigger clone, this may be a read error. The chain is built from TRBV12-3 or TRBV12-4 and TRBJ2-2; maybe TRBD2 (6 bases). The CDR3 spans 17 residues. CDR3 loop: CASSLAKRKGNTGGLFF. The CDR3 bases are TGTGCCAGCAGTTTAGCTAAAAGGAAAGGGAACACCGGGGGGCTGTTTTTT.

As regards this clonotype: A much larger clone differs from this one at a single base, so this may be a read error. V is TRBV12-3 or TRBV12-4 and J is TRBJ1-2; the D is unclear. CDR3 length equals 13 residues. For the CDR3, the DNA is TGTGCCAGCAGTTTAGTAGTCGGGTCTGGCGACACCTTC. Translated: CASSLVVGSGDTF.

The table lists this clonotype with many counts. V and J are TRBV29-1 and TRBJ1-5; D might be TRBD1 (5 bases). This CDR3 contains 13 residues. Germline V gene sequence: CDR1 SQVTM, CDR2 ANQGSEA. V lost 6 bases to trimming and J lost 4 bases, with 13 bases between them. The CDR3 here is CSVAGTGNQPQHF. CDR3 nucleotides: TGCAGCGTCGCCGGGACCGGGAATCAGCCCCAGCATTTT.

In this sample, this clonotype turned up many times. The rearrangement joins TRBV5-5 to TRBJ2-3, with a tentative D call TRBD1 (5 bases). In germline, CDR1 is SGHKS, CDR2 YYEKEE (reference sequence). The V gene lost 3 bases and the J gene lost 2 bases, with 13 bases spanning the gap. The CDR3 spans 15 residues. The CDR3 region has the DNA TGTGCCAGCAGCTCATATGACAGTACCACAGATACGCAGTATTTT. Translated: CASSSYDSTTDTQYF.

This clonotype was detected ten times or more. This sequence joins TRBV7-9 and TRBJ1-3; tentative D call: TRBD1 (5 bases). Germline V gene lookup returns CDR1 SEHNR and CDR2 FQNEAQ (reference sequence). The CDR3 runs to 15 residues. Trimming shortened V by 4 bases and J by 2 bases, and 12 bases separated the two germline ends. This CDR3 reads CASSSGWGTGNTIYF. CDR3 DNA: TGTGCCAGCAGCTCCGGTTGGGGGACTGGAAACACCATATATTTT.

There are many counts of this clonotype. CDR3 protein: CATSRDRTGYVVPSYEQYF. The CDR3 bases are TGTGCCACCAGCAGAGATCGCACAGGGTACGTGGTCCCATCCTACGAGCAGTACTTC. This chain connects TRBV15 to TRBJ2-7, with D perhaps matching TRBD1 (6 bases). The germline CDR1 and CDR2 sequences are LNHNV and YYDKDF (reference sequence). V was trimmed by 0 bases and J by 1 base, leaving 22 bases between them. There are 19 residues in the CDR3.

In its sample, this clonotype was seen many times. The rearrangement uses TRBV20-1 and TRBJ2-6; D unresolved. Germline-derived CDR1 and CDR2 are DFQATT and SNEGSKA (reference sequence). The length of the CDR3 is 14 residues. V lost 3 bases and J 4 bases, leaving 10 bases between the germline ends. In nucleotides, the CDR3 is TGCAGTGCTAGGACCCTTGAGGGGGCCAACGTCCTGACTTTC. Protein: CSARTLEGANVLTF.